These T cell receptor beta chains were read from a single sample in a study of cytomegalovirus exposure and HLA in healthy donors. This table comes from immunoSEQ multiplex PCR, and its TCRdb copy is limited to in-frame clones, with some not included. The sample has 150,000 to 200,000 clones, 70% to 90% seen once. Sequencing was done on a sample of PBMCs. All receptors derive from a man in his thirties or forties in good health and CMV-seropositive. CDR3s include the opening cysteine and the closing phenylalanine or tryptophan. The order of the fields is D gene, V gene, clone size, J gene, CDR3 protein, CDR3 DNA. The D gene is left open where the match is weak. The size entry is marked missing in some rows and otherwise reads once, few, many or a size class.

D gene: .
V gene: TRBV6-5
clone size: .
J gene: TRBJ1-2
CDR3 protein: CASSSGGLPYGYTF
CDR3 DNA: TGTGCCAGCAGTTCGGGGGGGCTCCCCTATGGCTACACCTTC

D gene: .
V gene: TRBV7-6
clone size: .
J gene: TRBJ1-2
CDR3 protein: CASSLVRGGNYGYTF
CDR3 DNA: TGTGCCAGCAGCTTAGTCAGGGGAGGGAACTATGGCTACACCTTC

D gene: .
V gene: TRBV29-1
clone size: .
J gene: TRBJ1-1
CDR3 protein: CSVWEGNTEAFF
CDR3 DNA: TGCAGCGTTTGGGAGGGTAACACTGAAGCTTTCTTT

D gene: .
V gene: TRBV9
clone size: .
J gene: TRBJ1-3
CDR3 protein: CASSPKGENTIYF
CDR3 DNA: TGTGCCAGCAGCCCAAAGGGGGAAAACACCATATATTTT

D gene: .
V gene: TRBV20-1
clone size: .
J gene: TRBJ1-2
CDR3 protein: CSATGPGYTF
CDR3 DNA: TGCAGTGCTACAGGGCCTGGCTACACCTTC

D gene: TRBD1
V gene: TRBV6-5
clone size: .
J gene: TRBJ1-1
CDR3 protein: CASSYLAGGYTEAFF
CDR3 DNA: TGTGCCAGCAGTTACTTGGCAGGGGGCTACACTGAAGCTTTCTTT

D gene: .
V gene: TRBV7-9
clone size: .
J gene: TRBJ2-2
CDR3 protein: CASSPQELANTGELFF
CDR3 DNA: TGTGCCAGCAGCCCACAGGAACTCGCAAACACCGGGGAGCTGTTTTTT

D gene: TRBD2
V gene: TRBV4-2
clone size: .
J gene: TRBJ2-5
CDR3 protein: CASSQDRAGEIQETQYF
CDR3 DNA: TGTGCCAGCAGCCAAGATCGAGCGGGGGAGATCCAAGAGACCCAGTACTTC

D gene: TRBD2
V gene: TRBV2
clone size: .
J gene: TRBJ2-3
CDR3 protein: CASLPNSGGADTQYF
CDR3 DNA: TGTGCCAGCTTGCCCAATAGCGGGGGGGCCGATACGCAGTATTTT

D gene: .
V gene: TRBV11-2
clone size: .
J gene: TRBJ2-3
CDR3 protein: CASSLGEGQWTDTQYF
CDR3 DNA: TGTGCCAGCAGCTTGGGAGAGGGTCAGTGGACAGATACGCAGTATTTT

D gene: .
V gene: TRBV2
clone size: few
J gene: TRBJ1-2
CDR3 protein: CASSESEGYTF
CDR3 DNA: TGTGCCAGCAGTGAGAGCGAGGGCTACACCTTC

D gene: .
V gene: TRBV6-1
clone size: .
J gene: TRBJ2-1
CDR3 protein: CASSEPRRSSYNEQFF
CDR3 DNA: TGTGCCAGCAGTGAACCGCGGAGGAGTTCCTACAATGAGCAGTTCTTC

D gene: TRBD1
V gene: TRBV7-3
clone size: .
J gene: TRBJ2-7
CDR3 protein: CASSLTGTDEQYF
CDR3 DNA: TGTGCCAGCAGCTTAACCGGGACAGACGAGCAGTACTTC

D gene: .
V gene: TRBV7-8
clone size: .
J gene: TRBJ1-5
CDR3 protein: CASSLANSQPQHF
CDR3 DNA: TGTGCCAGCAGCTTAGCGAACAGTCAGCCCCAGCATTTT

D gene: .
V gene: TRBV19
clone size: few
J gene: TRBJ2-2
CDR3 protein: CASSGGGEAGELFF
CDR3 DNA: TGTGCCAGTAGTGGAGGGGGCGAGGCCGGGGAGCTGTTTTTT

D gene: .
V gene: TRBV5-4
clone size: .
J gene: TRBJ2-5
CDR3 protein: CASSQGRVVMETQYF
CDR3 DNA: TGCGCCAGCAGCCAGGGGAGGGTGGTGATGGAGACCCAGTACTTC

D gene: .
V gene: TRBV9
clone size: .
J gene: TRBJ2-1
CDR3 protein: CASSVQGAGDEQFF
CDR3 DNA: TGTGCCAGCAGCGTACAGGGGGCGGGGGATGAGCAGTTCTTC

D gene: TRBD2
V gene: TRBV5-1
clone size: .
J gene: TRBJ2-3
CDR3 protein: CASSLAGGGAVFTQYF
CDR3 DNA: TGCGCCAGCAGCTTGGCCGGGGGGGGCGCAGTCTTTACGCAGTATTTT

D gene: .
V gene: TRBV19
clone size: .
J gene: TRBJ1-6
CDR3 protein: CASSIWGPSSYNSPLHF
CDR3 DNA: TGTGCCAGTAGTATCTGGGGGCCCAGCTCCTATAATTCACCCCTCCACTTT

D gene: .
V gene: TRBV12-5
clone size: .
J gene: TRBJ2-7
CDR3 protein: CASGLPGQGYEQYF
CDR3 DNA: TGTGCTAGTGGTCTGCCGGGCCAGGGCTACGAGCAGTACTTC

D gene: .
V gene: TRBV9
clone size: .
J gene: TRBJ1-5
CDR3 protein: CASSVKGGNQPQHF
CDR3 DNA: TGTGCCAGCAGCGTAAAAGGGGGTAATCAGCCCCAGCATTTT

D gene: .
V gene: TRBV9
clone size: once
J gene: TRBJ2-7
CDR3 protein: CASSVVWGSEQYF
CDR3 DNA: TGTGCCAGCAGCGTAGTTTGGGGCTCCGAGCAGTACTTC

D gene: .
V gene: TRBV20-1
clone size: .
J gene: TRBJ1-5
CDR3 protein: CSASNNQPQHF
CDR3 DNA: TGCAGTGCTAGTAACAATCAGCCCCAGCATTTT

D gene: .
V gene: TRBV9
clone size: .
J gene: TRBJ1-1
CDR3 protein: CASSASGVTEAFF
CDR3 DNA: TGTGCCAGCAGCGCATCGGGGGTAACTGAAGCTTTCTTT

D gene: .
V gene: TRBV4-1
clone size: .
J gene: TRBJ2-4
CDR3 protein: CASSEGQGSKNIQYF
CDR3 DNA: TGCGCCAGCAGCGAAGGGCAGGGAAGCAAAAACATTCAGTACTTC

D gene: .
V gene: TRBV30
clone size: once
J gene: TRBJ2-3
CDR3 protein: CAWSSGSTDTQYF
CDR3 DNA: TGTGCCTGGAGTAGCGGCAGCACAGATACGCAGTATTTT

D gene: .
V gene: TRBV15
clone size: few
J gene: TRBJ2-7
CDR3 protein: CATSRDEYEQYF
CDR3 DNA: TGTGCCACCAGCAGAGATGAGTACGAGCAGTACTTC

D gene: TRBD1
V gene: TRBV19
clone size: .
J gene: TRBJ1-6
CDR3 protein: CASSPLGAGGADPNSPLHF
CDR3 DNA: TGTGCCAGTAGTCCGCTCGGGGCAGGGGGCGCAGACCCCAATTCACCCCTCCACTTT